The following is a T cell receptor (beta chain) sequence with its context. The specificity of this receptor is unknown. No much larger clone is present one base from it, and per-base qualities are unavailable. This sample was taken from a study of blood T cell repertoires in COVID-19 (dated by TCRdb to 2020 to 2022). In terms of the full investigation: Collaborator samples came from the United States, Italy and Spain and covered acute and convalescent phases of COVID-19. The material from the prospective study consisted of cDNA or gDNA derived from T cells, B-cell-depleted T cells, or PBMCs. The dataset comprised deeply sampled blood TCRbeta repertoires from subjects exposed to, actively infected with, or recovered from COVID-19. The repertoires were released in a freely available public database meant as a resource for research on the immune response to SARS-CoV-2. The samples were drawn from the first 160 participants of the ongoing ImmuneRACE study and from about 1,200 subjects provided by 6 global collaborators. The sample metadata nearly always contained a de-identified subject ID, COVID-19 status, age in years and sex. Where available, HLA class I and class II types were taken from metadata supplied by the sample provider and were not determined by assay-based typing. The research as a whole found: Clinical and demographic metadata were provided uncurated, with the amount varying by source and participant.

The CDR3 holds 16 amino acids from the cysteine to the phenylalanine. Left in the record is the CDR3 DNA by itself, 48 bases read in frame from the first base. The germline V gene gives CDR1 as SGHRS and CDR2 as YFSETQ. Trimming accounts for 2 bases at V and 1 base at J, while the number of junction bases matched to no gene is 4. Collaborating institutions collected whole blood in K2EDTA tubes following their own protocols. For TCRbeta analysis, collaborator samples were shipped as frozen whole blood, as isolated PBMCs, or as DNA extracted from either sample type. The immunoSEQ Assay, a bias-controlled multiplex PCR, was used to amplify TCRbeta CDR3 regions from genomic DNA. The study's processing was this. Nucleated cell counts per sample were estimated from amplification of reference gene primers within the assay. To quantify the absolute abundance of each unique TCRbeta CDR3 rearrangement, sequence reads were collapsed and filtered. Productive Simpson clonality was computed per sample as the square root of Simpson's diversity index over productive rearrangements. TCRdb mirrors the immuneACCESS table, restricted to in-frame sequences. Some clones are absent from its copies; in checked studies, under half trace to an unresolved V gene, and the reason for the others is unknown. V, J and clone size are taken as reported in that table, and D and trimming were inferred from the DNA itself. The sample has around 110,000 clones on record, 89% of them singletons. In total, the top ten clones hold 4% to 6% of the sample.

The specimen sequenced was peripheral blood. This sequence was found in a man aged 40-55 years with active or convalescent COVID-19. The chain joins TRBV5-1 to TRBJ2-4; TRBD1 fits 9 bases in the junction. The DNA sequence is given as TGCGCCAGCAGCTTTATACAGGGGGCGGCCAAAAACATTCAGTACTTC. The encoded protein is CASSFIQGAAKNIQYF.